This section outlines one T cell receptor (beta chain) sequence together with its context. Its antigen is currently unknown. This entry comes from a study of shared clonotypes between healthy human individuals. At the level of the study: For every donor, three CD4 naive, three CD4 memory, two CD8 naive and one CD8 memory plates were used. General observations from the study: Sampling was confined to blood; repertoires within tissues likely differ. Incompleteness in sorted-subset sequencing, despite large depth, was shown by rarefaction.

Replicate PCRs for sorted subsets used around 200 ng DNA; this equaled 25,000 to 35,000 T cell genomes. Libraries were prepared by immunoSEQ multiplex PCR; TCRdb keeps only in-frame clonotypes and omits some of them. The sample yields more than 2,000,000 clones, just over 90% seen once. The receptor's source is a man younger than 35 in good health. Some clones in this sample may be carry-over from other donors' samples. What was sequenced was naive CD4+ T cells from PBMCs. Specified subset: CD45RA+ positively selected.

CDR3 coding DNA: TGCGCCAGCAGCCAGGGACTAGCGGGAATCGCAGATACGCAGTATTTT. Encoded protein: CASSQGLAGIADTQYF. The chain carries TRBV5-1 and TRBJ2-3, with TRBD2 matching 13 bases. V shed 4 bases, J shed 4 bases, and the junction held 6 bases outside the gene matches. Germline lookup yields CDR1 SGHRS and CDR2 YFSETQ. The CDR3 runs to 16 residues.